These T cell receptor beta chains were read from a single sample in a study of beta chain features in type 1 diabetes. Generated by immunoSEQ multiplex PCR, the TCRdb table keeps only in-frame clones and is missing some. The sample lists around 300,000 clones, under 8.5% seen once, with over 0.8% in the top ten. Material: central memory CD4+ T cells from blood. Receptors were obtained from a woman aged 18 to 35 in good health. Each CDR3 is given with its conserved first and last residue. The D gene is left open where the match is weak. The listing skips clone size in some rows; elsewhere it reads once, few, many or a size class.

d_call | j_call | v_call | clone_size | cdr3_length | cdr3_aa | cdr3_nt
. | TRBJ1-1 | TRBV28 | . | 13 | CASSLGEPTEAFF | TGTGCCAGCAGTTTGGGGGAGCCCACTGAAGCTTTCTTT
TRBD2 | TRBJ2-5 | TRBV27 | . | 17 | CASSPSGSTGGRETQYF | TGTGCCAGCAGTCCAAGTGGGTCCACGGGGGGGCGAGAGACCCAGTACTTC
TRBD2 | TRBJ2-7 | TRBV29-1 | . | 16 | CSVASGTSGRLSEQYF | TGCAGCGTTGCCTCCGGGACTAGCGGGAGGCTGAGCGAGCAGTACTTC
TRBD2 | TRBJ2-7 | TRBV5-1 | few | 16 | CASSRASGTSDYEQYF | TGCGCCAGCAGCCGAGCGTCCGGGACTAGTGATTACGAGCAGTACTTC
. | TRBJ2-3 | TRBV7-2 | few | 14 | CASSQERNTDTQYF | TGCGCCAGCAGCCAAGAAAGGAACACAGATACGCAGTATTTT
. | TRBJ1-1 | TRBV6-5 | . | 16 | CASSYSRTAGNTEAFF | TGTGCCAGCAGTTACTCCCGGACAGCGGGTAACACTGAAGCTTTCTTT
. | TRBJ2-7 | TRBV23-1 | . | 21 | CASSQSILGRAGHGILRGQYF | TGCGCCAGCAGTCAATCGATTTTAGGCCGAGCGGGACATGGAATCTTACGGGGGCAGTACTTC
. | TRBJ2-1 | TRBV4-2 | few | 15 | CASSQGVQDYNEQFF | TGTGCCAGCAGCCAAGGGGTACAGGACTACAATGAGCAGTTCTTC
TRBD1 | TRBJ2-7 | TRBV7-3 | . | 12 | CASKGQGYEQYF | TGTGCCAGCAAAGGACAGGGCTACGAGCAGTACTTC
. | TRBJ1-4 | TRBV7-2 | few | 15 | CASSPTRGIGEKLFF | TGTGCCAGCAGTCCGACCCGGGGGATCGGTGAAAAACTGTTTTTT
. | TRBJ2-3 | TRBV5-1 | few | 17 | CASSLGTTHYSTDTQYF | TGCGCCAGCAGCTTGGGGACTACACATTATAGCACAGATACGCAGTATTTT
. | TRBJ2-1 | TRBV5-4 | many | 15 | CASSLGRGAEYEQFF | TGTGCCAGCAGCTTGGGCCGGGGGGCAGAGTATGAGCAGTTCTTC
TRBD1 | TRBJ2-3 | TRBV29-1 | few | 13 | CSVEDRITDTQYF | TGCAGCGTTGAGGACAGGATCACAGATACGCAGTATTTT
. | TRBJ1-4 | TRBV28 | . | 15 | CASSRRLTTNEKLFF | TGTGCCAGCAGTCGCCGTCTAACAACTAATGAAAAACTGTTTTTT
. | TRBJ2-3 | TRBV4-2 | few | 15 | CASSLGYRFTDTQYF | TGTGCCAGCAGCTTGGGGTACAGGTTCACAGATACGCAGTATTTT
. | TRBJ1-1 | TRBV28 | few | 13 | CASSSPFPGEAFF | TGTGCCAGCAGTTCCCCGTTCCCGGGGGAAGCTTTCTTT